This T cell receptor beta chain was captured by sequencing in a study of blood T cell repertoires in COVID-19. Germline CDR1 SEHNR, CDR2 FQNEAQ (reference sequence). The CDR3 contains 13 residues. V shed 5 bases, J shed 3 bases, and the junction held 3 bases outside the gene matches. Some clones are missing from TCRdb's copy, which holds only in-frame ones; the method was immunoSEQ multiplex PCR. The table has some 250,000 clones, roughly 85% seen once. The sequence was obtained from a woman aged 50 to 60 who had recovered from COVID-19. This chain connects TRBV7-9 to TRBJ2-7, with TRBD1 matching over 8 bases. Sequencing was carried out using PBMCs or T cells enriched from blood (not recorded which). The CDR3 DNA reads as TGTGCCAGCAGCGATACAGGGGGCTACGAGCAGTACTTC. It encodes CASSDTGGYEQYF.